This T cell receptor beta chain came from a study of blood T cell repertoires in COVID-19. Trimming took 1 base from V and 4 from J; bases not matched to a gene: 4. The CDR3 has 15 residues. CDR1 and CDR2 (germline): LGHDT, YNNKEL (reference sequence). Libraries were prepared by immunoSEQ multiplex PCR; TCRdb keeps only in-frame clonotypes and omits some of them. The table has 350,000 to 400,000 clones, roughly 89% seen once. The TCR was taken from a woman in her twenties or thirties who had recovered from COVID-19. The sequencing input was PBMCs or T cells enriched from blood (not recorded which). This sequence joins TRBV3-1 (or the pseudogene TRBV3-2) and TRBJ1-2, with TRBD1 matching 9 bases. The CDR3 loop is CASSQGWGQGYGYTF. CDR3 sequence (DNA): TGTGCCAGCAGCCAAGGGTGGGGACAGGGCTATGGCTACACCTTC.